A selection of T cell receptor beta chains follows, all from one sample in a study of Graves' ophthalmopathy and Graves' hyperthyroidism. MiXCR was run by TCRdb on the multiplex PCR reads, yielding one entry per CDR3 protein. The table has a few hundred thousand distinct CDR3 sequences, about a sixth seen once; the top ten hold 2.4%. The sequencing input was peripheral blood. The receptors shown here come from an adult woman with stable Graves' hyperthyroidism. CDR3s include the opening cysteine and the closing phenylalanine or tryptophan. The order of the fields is clone size, J gene, D gene, V gene, CDR3 protein, CDR3 DNA. D genes are given only for firm matches. Clone sizes are given selectively: once, few, many, or a class where the clone is expanded.

clone size: many
J gene: TRBJ1-1
D gene: -
V gene: TRBV29-1
CDR3 protein: CSPYLLHTEAFF
CDR3 DNA: TGCAGCCCCTACCTCTTGCACACTGAAGCTTTCTTT

clone size: many
J gene: TRBJ2-4
D gene: -
V gene: TRBV6-1
CDR3 protein: CASRIGDRLYIQYF
CDR3 DNA: TGTGCCAGCAGGATAGGAGACCGGTTATACATTCAGTACTTC

clone size: many
J gene: TRBJ1-1
D gene: -
V gene: TRBV6-1
CDR3 protein: CASKDHLPNAFF
CDR3 DNA: TGTGCCAGCAAAGATCATCTCCCGAACGCTTTCTTT

clone size: -
J gene: TRBJ1-2
D gene: -
V gene: TRBV12-3/TRBV12-4
CDR3 protein: CASSPLGRGDGYTF
CDR3 DNA: TGTGCCAGCAGTCCCCTCGGCAGGGGTGATGGCTACACCTTC

clone size: many
J gene: TRBJ2-7
D gene: TRBD2
V gene: TRBV29-1
CDR3 protein: CSARTSGENEQYF
CDR3 DNA: TGCAGCGCACGGACTAGCGGGGAAAACGAGCAGTACTTC

clone size: -
J gene: TRBJ2-7
D gene: -
V gene: TRBV27
CDR3 protein: CASGPGTTYEQYF
CDR3 DNA: TGTGCCAGCGGTCCGGGGACGACCTACGAGCAGTACTTC

clone size: many
J gene: TRBJ1-5
D gene: -
V gene: TRBV7-2
CDR3 protein: CASSLERWGGGQPQHF
CDR3 DNA: TGTGCCAGCAGCTTAGAAAGATGGGGGGGGGGCCAGCCCCAGCATTTT

clone size: many
J gene: TRBJ1-2
D gene: TRBD1
V gene: TRBV10-3
CDR3 protein: CAIRLTGTGGYGYTF
CDR3 DNA: TGTGCCATCAGGCTTACCGGGACAGGAGGCTATGGCTACACCTTC

clone size: few
J gene: TRBJ2-2
D gene: TRBD1
V gene: TRBV30
CDR3 protein: CAWSTRDRVTNTGELFF
CDR3 DNA: TGTGCCTGGAGCACCCGGGACAGGGTCACGAACACCGGGGAGCTGTTTTTT

clone size: many
J gene: TRBJ2-2
D gene: -
V gene: TRBV11-1
CDR3 protein: CASSYPPGHTNTGELFF
CDR3 DNA: TGTGCCAGCAGCTACCCCCCCGGACATACGAACACCGGGGAGCTGTTTTTT

clone size: many
J gene: TRBJ2-7
D gene: TRBD2
V gene: TRBV6-4
CDR3 protein: CASSDGLAGETYSYEQYF
CDR3 DNA: TGTGCCAGCAGCGACGGACTAGCGGGAGAAACGTACTCCTACGAGCAGTACTTC

clone size: many
J gene: TRBJ2-7
D gene: TRBD2
V gene: TRBV20-1
CDR3 protein: CSARVVLAGVQSSYEQYF
CDR3 DNA: TGCAGTGCTAGAGTGGTACTAGCGGGAGTCCAAAGCTCCTACGAGCAGTACTTC

clone size: few
J gene: TRBJ1-2
D gene: -
V gene: TRBV4-2
CDR3 protein: CASSQTGPLEGYTF
CDR3 DNA: TGTGCCAGCAGCCAAACCGGGCCTTTGGAAGGCTACACCTTC

clone size: many
J gene: TRBJ1-5
D gene: -
V gene: TRBV6-1
CDR3 protein: CASSEASGRNQPQHF
CDR3 DNA: TGTGCCAGCAGTGAAGCGTCAGGGCGCAATCAGCCCCAGCATTTT

clone size: -
J gene: TRBJ2-7
D gene: -
V gene: TRBV6-1
CDR3 protein: CASSGDRDGPYEQYF
CDR3 DNA: TGTGCCAGCAGTGGAGATCGGGACGGCCCCTACGAGCAGTACTTC

clone size: many
J gene: TRBJ2-7
D gene: -
V gene: TRBV5-1
CDR3 protein: CASRSFPNEQYF
CDR3 DNA: TGCGCCAGCAGGTCTTTTCCGAACGAGCAGTACTTC

clone size: many
J gene: TRBJ2-2
D gene: TRBD1
V gene: TRBV12-3/TRBV12-4
CDR3 protein: CASRGTGGTGELFF
CDR3 DNA: TGTGCCAGCAGGGGGACAGGGGGGACCGGGGAGCTGTTTTTT

clone size: -
J gene: TRBJ2-7
D gene: -
V gene: TRBV3-1
CDR3 protein: CASSLGKNYEQYF
CDR3 DNA: TGTGCCAGCAGCCTGGGCAAAAACTACGAGCAGTACTTC

clone size: few
J gene: TRBJ2-7
D gene: TRBD2
V gene: TRBV27
CDR3 protein: CATTSAVGTSGYEQYF
CDR3 DNA: TGTGCCACCACGTCTGCCGTTGGGACTAGCGGCTACGAGCAGTACTTC

clone size: many
J gene: TRBJ2-5
D gene: TRBD2
V gene: TRBV20-1
CDR3 protein: CSARTHPASGYQETQYF
CDR3 DNA: TGCAGTGCTAGAACCCACCCGGCTAGCGGATACCAAGAGACCCAGTACTTC

clone size: -
J gene: TRBJ2-7
D gene: TRBD1
V gene: TRBV7-2
CDR3 protein: CASSATTGGYEQYF
CDR3 DNA: TGTGCCAGCAGCGCGACGACAGGGGGCTACGAGCAGTACTTC

clone size: few
J gene: TRBJ2-7
D gene: -
V gene: TRBV4-1
CDR3 protein: CASSQDHPFPTYEQYF
CDR3 DNA: TGCGCCAGCAGCCAAGATCACCCCTTCCCCACCTACGAGCAGTACTTC

clone size: many
J gene: TRBJ2-7
D gene: -
V gene: TRBV28
CDR3 protein: CASSSSPYEQYF
CDR3 DNA: TGTGCCAGCAGTTCCTCCCCCTACGAGCAGTACTTC

clone size: many
J gene: TRBJ1-6
D gene: TRBD1
V gene: TRBV19
CDR3 protein: CASSPRQGAPPLHF
CDR3 DNA: TGTGCCAGTAGCCCCAGACAGGGGGCTCCACCCCTCCACTTT

clone size: many
J gene: TRBJ2-5
D gene: TRBD2
V gene: TRBV6-2/TRBV6-3
CDR3 protein: CASSYRRREGETQYF
CDR3 DNA: TGTGCCAGCAGCTACCGGAGGAGGGAGGGAGAGACCCAGTACTTC

clone size: -
J gene: TRBJ1-1
D gene: -
V gene: TRBV19
CDR3 protein: CASSTRADTEAFF
CDR3 DNA: TGTGCCAGTAGTACACGGGCAGACACTGAAGCTTTCTTT

clone size: many
J gene: TRBJ2-7
D gene: -
V gene: TRBV9
CDR3 protein: CASSAGTHLNYEQYF
CDR3 DNA: TGTGCCAGCAGCGCCGGGACTCACCTCAACTACGAGCAGTACTTC

clone size: many
J gene: TRBJ1-5
D gene: TRBD1
V gene: TRBV7-2
CDR3 protein: CASSLAQGLNQPQHF
CDR3 DNA: TGTGCCAGCAGCTTAGCACAGGGGCTAAATCAGCCCCAGCATTTT

clone size: many
J gene: TRBJ2-1
D gene: -
V gene: TRBV6-4
CDR3 protein: CASSDRLDSSYNEQFF
CDR3 DNA: TGTGCCAGCAGTGACCGGCTAGATAGCTCCTACAATGAGCAGTTCTTC

clone size: many
J gene: TRBJ2-7
D gene: TRBD1
V gene: TRBV12-3/TRBV12-4
CDR3 protein: CASSNRDRHYEQYF
CDR3 DNA: TGTGCCAGCAGTAACCGGGACAGACACTACGAGCAGTACTTC

clone size: few
J gene: TRBJ1-1
D gene: TRBD1
V gene: TRBV30
CDR3 protein: CAWGTGTWTEAFF
CDR3 DNA: TGTGCCTGGGGGACAGGGACGTGGACTGAAGCTTTCTTT

clone size: many
J gene: TRBJ1-3
D gene: TRBD1
V gene: TRBV13
CDR3 protein: CASSRRQGASGNTIYF
CDR3 DNA: TGTGCCAGCAGTCGCAGACAGGGGGCTTCTGGAAACACCATATATTTT

clone size: -
J gene: TRBJ1-6
D gene: -
V gene: TRBV10-2
CDR3 protein: CASSDAGVHSPLHF
CDR3 DNA: TGCGCCAGCAGTGACGCAGGGGTTCACTCACCCCTCCACTTT

clone size: -
J gene: TRBJ1-2
D gene: -
V gene: TRBV28
CDR3 protein: CASSFPLSGGYTF
CDR3 DNA: TGTGCCAGCAGTTTCCCGCTGAGTGGTGGCTACACCTTC

clone size: -
J gene: TRBJ2-7
D gene: -
V gene: TRBV3-1
CDR3 protein: CASSQDSGSGEQYF
CDR3 DNA: TGTGCCAGCAGCCAAGATTCAGGGTCCGGCGAGCAGTACTTC

clone size: few
J gene: TRBJ1-6
D gene: -
V gene: TRBV7-9
CDR3 protein: CASSLGTEKNSPLHF
CDR3 DNA: TGTGCCAGCAGCTTAGGGACGGAGAAAAATTCACCCCTCCACTTT

clone size: many
J gene: TRBJ1-5
D gene: -
V gene: TRBV7-6
CDR3 protein: CASSLAGGDQPQHF
CDR3 DNA: TGTGCCAGCAGCTTAGCGGGGGGAGATCAGCCCCAGCATTTT

clone size: many
J gene: TRBJ2-7
D gene: TRBD2
V gene: TRBV10-3
CDR3 protein: CAISESTSGPYEQYF
CDR3 DNA: TGTGCCATCAGTGAGTCGACTAGCGGCCCCTACGAGCAGTACTTC

clone size: -
J gene: TRBJ1-1
D gene: -
V gene: TRBV14
CDR3 protein: CASSPSKLRGKNRGIMNTEAFF
CDR3 DNA: TGTGCCAGCAGCCCCTCCAAGTTGAGGGGCAAGAATCGGGGGATAATGAACACTGAAGCTTTCTTT

clone size: -
J gene: TRBJ1-1
D gene: -
V gene: TRBV6-1
CDR3 protein: CASCRDANTEAFF
CDR3 DNA: TGTGCCAGCTGTAGGGACGCGAACACTGAAGCTTTCTTT

clone size: few
J gene: TRBJ2-3
D gene: -
V gene: TRBV2
CDR3 protein: CASQKRVYTDTQYF
CDR3 DNA: TGTGCCAGCCAAAAAAGGGTTTACACAGATACGCAGTATTTT